This TCR beta chain was sequenced for a study of cytomegalovirus exposure and HLA in healthy donors. Overall study: Within the Caucasian-associated ancestry cluster were roughly 81% of the roughly 360 genotyped donors.

The PCR ran on 60 Vbeta and 13 Jbeta primers. Libraries were prepared by immunoSEQ multiplex PCR; TCRdb keeps only in-frame clonotypes and omits some of them. The sample yields 100,000 to 150,000 clones, approximately 82% seen once. Germline V gives CDR1 MNHNY, CDR2 SVGAGI (reference sequence). The CDR3 is 14 residues long. The germline V and J ends were trimmed by 2 bases and 0 bases, with 4 bases remaining between them. Overall study results and limits: Within a later analysis, the majority of CMV-associated TCR beta chains appeared HLA-restricted. Excluded were some V segments that proved indistinguishable, including TRBV6-2 and TRBV6-3.

Comment on this clone: Its antigen is not known.

This TCR was recovered from a man aged 35-49 years in good health and CMV-seronegative. Sequenced sample: PBMCs. The rearrangement joins TRBV6-6 to TRBJ2-2; the D is unclear. The CDR3 loop reads CASSYSTNTGELFF. The CDR3 DNA is TGTGCCAGCAGTTACAGCACGAACACCGGGGAGCTGTTTTTT.